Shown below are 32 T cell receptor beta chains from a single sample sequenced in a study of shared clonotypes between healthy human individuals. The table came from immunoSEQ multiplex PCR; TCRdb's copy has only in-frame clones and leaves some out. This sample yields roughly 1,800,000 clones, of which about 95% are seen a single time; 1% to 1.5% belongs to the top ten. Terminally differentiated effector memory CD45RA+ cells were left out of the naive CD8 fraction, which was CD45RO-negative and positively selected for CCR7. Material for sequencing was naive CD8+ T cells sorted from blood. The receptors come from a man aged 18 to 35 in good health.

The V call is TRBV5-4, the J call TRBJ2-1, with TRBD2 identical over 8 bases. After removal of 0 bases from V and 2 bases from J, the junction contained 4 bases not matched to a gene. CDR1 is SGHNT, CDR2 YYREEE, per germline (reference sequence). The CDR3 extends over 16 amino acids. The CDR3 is CASSLAVAGPYNEQFF. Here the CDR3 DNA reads TGTGCCAGCAGCTTGGCCGTAGCGGGACCCTACAATGAGCAGTTCTTC.

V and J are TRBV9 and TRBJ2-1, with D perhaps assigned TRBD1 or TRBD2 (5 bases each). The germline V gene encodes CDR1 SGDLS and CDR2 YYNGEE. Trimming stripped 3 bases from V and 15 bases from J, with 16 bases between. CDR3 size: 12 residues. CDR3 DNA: TGTGCCAGCAGCGGCCTCGGGGACCGACCGTTCTTC. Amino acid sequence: CASSGLGDRPFF.

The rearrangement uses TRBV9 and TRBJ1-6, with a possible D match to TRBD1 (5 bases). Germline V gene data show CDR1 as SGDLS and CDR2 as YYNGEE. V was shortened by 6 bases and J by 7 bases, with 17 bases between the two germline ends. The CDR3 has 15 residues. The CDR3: CASNPGGENNSPLHF. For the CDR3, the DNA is TGTGCCAGCAACCCCGGAGGGGAAAACAATTCACCCCTCCACTTT.

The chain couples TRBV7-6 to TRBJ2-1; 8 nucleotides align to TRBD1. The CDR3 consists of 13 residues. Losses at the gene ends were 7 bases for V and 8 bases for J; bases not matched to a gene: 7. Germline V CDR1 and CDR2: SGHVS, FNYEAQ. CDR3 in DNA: TGTGCCAGCACACACGGACAGGGCGATGAGCAGTTCTTC. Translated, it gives CASTHGQGDEQFF. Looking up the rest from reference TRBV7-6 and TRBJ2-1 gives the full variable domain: GAGVSQSPRYKVTKRGQDVALRCDPISGHVSLYWYRQALGQGPEFLTYFNYEAQQDKSGLPNDRFSAERPEGSISTLTIQRTEQRDSAMYRCASTHGQGDEQFFGPGTRLTVL.

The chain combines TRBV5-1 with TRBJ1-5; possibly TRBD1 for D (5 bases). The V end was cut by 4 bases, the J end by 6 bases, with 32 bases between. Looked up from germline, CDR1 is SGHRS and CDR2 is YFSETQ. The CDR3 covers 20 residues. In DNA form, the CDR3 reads TGCGCCAGCAGCCAAGAGGATGTCGGGACGGATGGAAGAGTGAGTCAGCCCCAGCATTTT. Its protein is CASSQEDVGTDGRVSQPQHF.

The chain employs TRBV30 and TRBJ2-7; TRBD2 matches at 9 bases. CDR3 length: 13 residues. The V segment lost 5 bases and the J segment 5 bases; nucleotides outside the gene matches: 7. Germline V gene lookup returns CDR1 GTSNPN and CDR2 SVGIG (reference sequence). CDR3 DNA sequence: TGTGCCTGGGGCAGGGGACTAGCTCACGAGCAGTACTTC. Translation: CAWGRGLAHEQYF.

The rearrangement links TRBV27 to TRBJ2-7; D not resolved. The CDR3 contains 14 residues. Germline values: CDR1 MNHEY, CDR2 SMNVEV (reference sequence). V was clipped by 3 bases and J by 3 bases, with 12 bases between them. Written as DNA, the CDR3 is TGTGCCAGCAGTTTCCTCGGATCGTTCTACGAGCAGTACTTC. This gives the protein CASSFLGSFYEQYF.

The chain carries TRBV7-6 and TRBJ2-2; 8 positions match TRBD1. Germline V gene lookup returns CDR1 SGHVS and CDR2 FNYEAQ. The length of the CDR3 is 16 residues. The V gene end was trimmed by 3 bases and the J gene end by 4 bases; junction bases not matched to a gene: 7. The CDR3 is CASSFSGGAATGELFF. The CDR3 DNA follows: TGTGCCAGCAGCTTTTCAGGGGGCGCGGCCACCGGGGAGCTGTTTTTT.

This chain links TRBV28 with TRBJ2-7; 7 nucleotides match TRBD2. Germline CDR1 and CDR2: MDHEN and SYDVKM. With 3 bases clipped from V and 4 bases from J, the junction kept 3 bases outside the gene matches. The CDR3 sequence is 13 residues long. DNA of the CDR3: TGTGCCAGCAGTTTGGGACTACTTTACGAGCAGTACTTC. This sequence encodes CASSLGLLYEQYF.

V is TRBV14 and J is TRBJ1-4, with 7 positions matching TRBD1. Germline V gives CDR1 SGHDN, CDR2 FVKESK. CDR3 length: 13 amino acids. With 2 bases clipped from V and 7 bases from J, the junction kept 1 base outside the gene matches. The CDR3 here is CASSQNRGEKLFF. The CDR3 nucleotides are TGTGCCAGCAGCCAAAACAGGGGTGAAAAACTGTTTTTT.

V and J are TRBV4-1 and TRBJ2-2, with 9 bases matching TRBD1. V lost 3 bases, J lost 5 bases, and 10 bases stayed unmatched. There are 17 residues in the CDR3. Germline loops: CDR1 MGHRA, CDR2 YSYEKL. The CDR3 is CASSHLLGTGRTGELFF. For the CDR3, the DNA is TGCGCCAGCAGCCACTTGCTCGGGACAGGGCGTACCGGGGAGCTGTTTTTT.

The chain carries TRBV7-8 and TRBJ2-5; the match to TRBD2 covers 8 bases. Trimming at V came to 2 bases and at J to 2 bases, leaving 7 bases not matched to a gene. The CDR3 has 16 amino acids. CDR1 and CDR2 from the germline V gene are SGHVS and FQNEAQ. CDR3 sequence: CASSLRAGDPQETQYF. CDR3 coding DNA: TGTGCCAGCAGCTTACGAGCGGGGGACCCACAAGAGACCCAGTACTTC.

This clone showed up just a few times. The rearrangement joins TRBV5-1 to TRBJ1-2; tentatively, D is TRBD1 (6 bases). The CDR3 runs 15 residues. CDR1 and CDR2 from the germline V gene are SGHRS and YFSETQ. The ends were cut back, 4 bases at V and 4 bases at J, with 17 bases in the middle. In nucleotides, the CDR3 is TGCGCCAGCAGCCTGGGGGCTTCCCCCCTCTATGGCTACACCTTC. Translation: CASSLGASPLYGYTF.

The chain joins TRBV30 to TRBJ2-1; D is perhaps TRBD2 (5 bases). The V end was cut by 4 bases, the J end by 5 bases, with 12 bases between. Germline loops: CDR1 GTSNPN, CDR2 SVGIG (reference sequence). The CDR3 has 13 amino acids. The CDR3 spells CAWMRGLHNEQFF. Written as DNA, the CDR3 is TGTGCCTGGATGAGAGGGCTTCACAATGAGCAGTTCTTC.

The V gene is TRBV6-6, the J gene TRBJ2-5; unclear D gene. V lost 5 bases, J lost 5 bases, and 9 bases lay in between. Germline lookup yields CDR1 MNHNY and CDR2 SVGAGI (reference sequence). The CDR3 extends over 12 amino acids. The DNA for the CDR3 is TGTGCCAGCAGTATGGGTCGGGAGACCCAGTACTTC. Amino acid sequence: CASSMGRETQYF.

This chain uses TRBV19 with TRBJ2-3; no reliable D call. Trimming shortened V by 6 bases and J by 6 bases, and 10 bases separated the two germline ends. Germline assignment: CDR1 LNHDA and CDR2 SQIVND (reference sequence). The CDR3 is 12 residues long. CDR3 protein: CASSPRVDTQYF. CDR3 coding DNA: TGTGCCAGTAGCCCAAGAGTCGATACGCAGTATTTT.

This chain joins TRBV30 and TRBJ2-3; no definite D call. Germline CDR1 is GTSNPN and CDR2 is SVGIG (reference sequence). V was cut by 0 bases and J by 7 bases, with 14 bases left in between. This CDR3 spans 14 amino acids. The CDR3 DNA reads TGTGCCTGGAGTGTACAAGTACCCCTCAATACGCAGTATTTT. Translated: CAWSVQVPLNTQYF.

CDR3 protein: CASGGFNTGELFF. CDR3 nucleotide sequence: TGTGCCAGCGGGGGGTTTAACACCGGGGAGCTGTTTTTT. The chain has TRBV2 and TRBJ2-2, with D perhaps matching TRBD2 (6 bases). CDR1 is SNHLY, CDR2 FYNNEI, per germline. The CDR3 contains 13 residues. The V end was cut by 8 bases, the J end by 2 bases, with 9 bases between. Full variable domain (missing parts from reference TRBV2 and TRBJ2-2): EPEVTQTPSHQVTQMGQEVILRCVPISNHLYFYWYRQILGQKVEFLVSFYNNEISEKSEIFDDQFSVERPDGSNFTLKIRSTKLEDSAMYFCASGGFNTGELFFGEGSRLTVL.

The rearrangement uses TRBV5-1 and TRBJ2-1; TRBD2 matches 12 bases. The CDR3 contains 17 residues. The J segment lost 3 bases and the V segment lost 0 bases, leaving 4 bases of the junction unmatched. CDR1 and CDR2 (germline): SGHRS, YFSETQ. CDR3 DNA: TGCGCCAGCAGCTTGGGACTAGCGGGAGACTTCTACAATGAGCAGTTCTTC. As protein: CASSLGLAGDFYNEQFF.

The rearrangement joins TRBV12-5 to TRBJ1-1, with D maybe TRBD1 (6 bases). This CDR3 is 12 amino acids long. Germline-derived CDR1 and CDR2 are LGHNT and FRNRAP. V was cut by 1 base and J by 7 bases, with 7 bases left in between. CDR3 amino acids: CASGLGGLEAFF. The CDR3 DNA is TGTGCTAGTGGTTTGGGGGGGCTTGAAGCTTTCTTT.

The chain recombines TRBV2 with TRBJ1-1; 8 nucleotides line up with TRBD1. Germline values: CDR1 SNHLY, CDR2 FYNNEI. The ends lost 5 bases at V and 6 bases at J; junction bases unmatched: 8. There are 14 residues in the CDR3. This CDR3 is CASSWTGPGAEAFF. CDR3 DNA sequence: TGTGCCAGCAGTTGGACAGGGCCTGGCGCTGAAGCTTTCTTT.

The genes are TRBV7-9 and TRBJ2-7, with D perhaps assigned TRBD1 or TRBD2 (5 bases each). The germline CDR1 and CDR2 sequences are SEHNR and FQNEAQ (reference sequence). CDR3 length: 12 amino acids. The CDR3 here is CATGAAGYEQYF. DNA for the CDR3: TGTGCTACCGGGGCGGCCGGCTACGAGCAGTACTTC.

CDR3 in DNA: TGTGCCAGCAGCCCCCCGGCCTCTAGCGGGAGCTCGACAGATACGCAGTATTTT. Amino acids: CASSPPASSGSSTDTQYF. The chain is built from TRBV7-9 and TRBJ2-3, with TRBD2 matching 10 bases. Losses at the gene ends were 5 bases for V and 3 bases for J; bases not matched to a gene: 14. This CDR3 has 18 residues. From germline, CDR1 is SEHNR and CDR2 FQNEAQ (reference sequence). The whole variable domain, filled in from reference TRBV7-9 and TRBJ2-3, reads DTGVSQNPRHKITKRGQNVTFRCDPISEHNRLYWYRQTLGQGPEFLTYFQNEAQLEKSRLLSDRFSAERPKGSFSTLEIQRTEQGDSAMYLCASSPPASSGSSTDTQYFGPGTRLTVL.

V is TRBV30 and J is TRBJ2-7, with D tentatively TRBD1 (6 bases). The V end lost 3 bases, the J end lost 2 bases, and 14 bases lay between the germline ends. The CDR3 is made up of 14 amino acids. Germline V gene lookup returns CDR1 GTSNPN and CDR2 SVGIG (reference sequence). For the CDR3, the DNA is TGTGCCTGGAGAGAGGGGGAAATAGCCTACGAGCAGTACTTC. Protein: CAWREGEIAYEQYF.

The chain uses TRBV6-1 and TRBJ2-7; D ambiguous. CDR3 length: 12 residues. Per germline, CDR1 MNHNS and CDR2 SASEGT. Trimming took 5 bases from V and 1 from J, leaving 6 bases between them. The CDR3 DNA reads TGTGCCAGCAGTAAAAATTCCTACGAGCAGTACTTC. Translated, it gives CASSKNSYEQYF.

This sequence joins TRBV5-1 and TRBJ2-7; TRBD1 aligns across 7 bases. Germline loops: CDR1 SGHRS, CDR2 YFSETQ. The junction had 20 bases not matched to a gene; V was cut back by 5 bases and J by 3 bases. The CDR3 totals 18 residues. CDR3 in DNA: TGCGCCAGCAGTCACTACAGTCGGGACAGCAAATCGATCTACGAGCAGTACTTC. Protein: CASSHYSRDSKSIYEQYF.

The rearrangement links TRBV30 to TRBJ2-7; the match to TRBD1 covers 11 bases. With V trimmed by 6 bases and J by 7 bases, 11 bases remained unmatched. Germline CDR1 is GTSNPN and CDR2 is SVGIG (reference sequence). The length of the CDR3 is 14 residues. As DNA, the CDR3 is TGTGCCTGCGACTCTGGACAGGGGGCGGGGGAGCAGTACTTC. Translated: CACDSGQGAGEQYF.

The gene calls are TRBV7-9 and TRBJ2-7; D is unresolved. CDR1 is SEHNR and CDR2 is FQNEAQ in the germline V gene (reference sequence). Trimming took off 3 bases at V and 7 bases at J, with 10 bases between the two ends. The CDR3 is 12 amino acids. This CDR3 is CASSFLSREQYF. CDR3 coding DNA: TGTGCCAGCAGCTTTCTCTCTAGGGAGCAGTACTTC.

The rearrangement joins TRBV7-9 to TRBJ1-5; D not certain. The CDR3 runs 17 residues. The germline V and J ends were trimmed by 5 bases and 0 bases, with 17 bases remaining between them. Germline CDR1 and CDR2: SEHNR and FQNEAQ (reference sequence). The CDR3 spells CASSNAGSAYSNQPQHF. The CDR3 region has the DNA TGTGCCAGCAGCAACGCGGGAAGTGCCTATAGCAATCAGCCCCAGCATTTT. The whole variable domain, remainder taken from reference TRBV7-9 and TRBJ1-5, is DTGVSQNPRHKITKRGQNVTFRCDPISEHNRLYWYRQTLGQGPEFLTYFQNEAQLEKSRLLSDRFSAERPKGSFSTLEIQRTEQGDSAMYLCASSNAGSAYSNQPQHFGDGTRLSIL.

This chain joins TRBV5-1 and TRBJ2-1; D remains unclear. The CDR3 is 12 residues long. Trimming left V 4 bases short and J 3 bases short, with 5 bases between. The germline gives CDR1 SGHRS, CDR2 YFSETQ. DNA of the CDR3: TGCGCCAGCAGCCTGATCTACAATGAGCAGTTCTTC. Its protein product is CASSLIYNEQFF.

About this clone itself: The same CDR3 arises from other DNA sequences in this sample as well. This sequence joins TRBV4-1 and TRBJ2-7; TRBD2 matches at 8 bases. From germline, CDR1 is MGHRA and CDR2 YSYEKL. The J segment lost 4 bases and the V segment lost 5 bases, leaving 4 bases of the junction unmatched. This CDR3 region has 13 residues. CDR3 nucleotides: TGCGCCAGCAGCGTCGGCGGGGGGTACGAGCAGTACTTC. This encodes CASSVGGGYEQYF.

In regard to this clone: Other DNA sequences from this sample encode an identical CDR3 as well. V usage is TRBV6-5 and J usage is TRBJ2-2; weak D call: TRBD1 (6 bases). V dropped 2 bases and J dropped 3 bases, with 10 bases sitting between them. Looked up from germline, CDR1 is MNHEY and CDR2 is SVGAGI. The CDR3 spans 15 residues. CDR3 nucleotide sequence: TGTGCCAGCAGTTACGTGGACAGAGACACCGGGGAGCTGTTTTTT. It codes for CASSYVDRDTGELFF.